The clone carrying this T cell receptor beta chain showed up many times. Its antigen is not identified. This record belongs to a study of identical twins. Whole-study results and caveats: Twins' surplus sharing was weaker for beta out-of-frame sequences. The models gave estimates that fell short of the out-of-frame TCR alpha sharing seen in monozygotic twins.

This CDR3 has 15 amino acids. V gave up 5 bases and J gave up 2 bases, with 19 bases separating them. Germline V gene sequence: CDR1 DFQATT, CDR2 SNEGSKA (reference sequence). TCRdb re-called the 5' RACE reads with MiXCR, one entry per CDR3 protein. The profile covers about 700,000 distinct CDR3 sequences, with approximately 6.1% appearing a single time and around 2% taken by the ten largest. Sequenced input: naive T cells sorted from blood. The origin of this receptor is a man younger than 30 in good health. This chain uses TRBV20-1 with TRBJ2-7; D is unclear. In DNA, the CDR3 is TGCAGTGCTGGGCAACACCATACCCTAACCTACGAGCAGTACTTC. Translation: CSAGQHHTLTYEQYF.